This T cell receptor beta chain came from a study of T cells in Graves' hyperthyroidism and ophthalmopathy. About the study: Staff took peripheral blood when the initial diagnosis was made, before any treatment began.

The germline gives CDR1 MNHNS, CDR2 SASEGT. The CDR3 spans 13 residues. This clonotype has a single count. One end of the junction does not line up with germline, which may come from a read error. RNA transcripts gave rise to amplified TCR beta CDR3 regions. First-round RT-PCR with HTBI primers amplified the TCR CDR3 region. MiXCR, applied by TCRdb to the multiplex PCR reads, yields one record per CDR3 protein. The sample has 350,000 to 400,000 distinct CDR3 sequences, roughly 20% seen once. V gene TRBV6-1 combines with J gene TRBJ1-1; tentatively, D is TRBD1 (5 bases). Sequenced input: blood. The receptor comes from a man aged 18 to 30 with Graves' ophthalmopathy. CDR3 sequence (DNA): TGTACCAGCATCCGGGGCAGGAACACTGAAGCTTTCTTT. Translation gives CTSIRGRNTEAFF.